This is a list of T cell receptor beta chains from one sample in a study of CD8 T cells in Susac syndrome. TCRdb redid the calling of the immunoSEQ multiplex PCR reads with MiXCR, one entry per CDR3 protein. Of 95,000 to 150,000 distinct CDR3 sequences in the sample, about 93% were seen once. Source material: CD4+ T cells from PBMCs. These receptors all come from a human donor in good health. The CDR3 runs from the conserved cysteine through the conserved F or W. D genes are given only for firm matches. Rows give clone size only sometimes, using once, few, many, or a class for an expanded clone.

.	once	14	TRBV15	TRBJ2-5	CATSRTGGSETQYF	TGTGCCACCAGCAGGACAGGCGGTTCAGAGACCCAGTACTTC
TRBD1	once	13	TRBV18	TRBJ1-2	CASSPGDRGGYTF	TGTGCCAGCTCACCGGGGGACAGGGGAGGCTACACCTTC
.	.	14	TRBV30	TRBJ1-5	CAWSEGTSNQPQHF	TGTGCCTGGAGTGAGGGGACTAGCAATCAGCCCCAGCATTTT
.	once	18	TRBV3-1	TRBJ2-6	CASSQDRPGEPGANVLTF	TGTGCCAGCAGCCAAGATCGTCCGGGGGAACCTGGGGCCAACGTCCTGACTTTC
.	.	15	TRBV14	TRBJ1-1	CASSLLSGGATEAFF	TGTGCCAGCAGCCTCCTATCGGGAGGGGCCACTGAAGCTTTCTTT
TRBD2	.	15	TRBV4-1	TRBJ2-7	CASGTGAGGSYEQYF	TGCGCCAGCGGAACTGGGGCGGGAGGGTCCTACGAGCAGTACTTC
TRBD1	.	14	TRBV29-1	TRBJ1-1	CSVGGQNTNTEAFF	TGCAGCGTTGGGGGACAGAACACGAACACTGAAGCTTTCTTT
TRBD1	.	16	TRBV27	TRBJ2-2	CASSLTGGVGIGELFF	TGTGCCAGCAGTCTGACAGGGGGCGTAGGTATCGGGGAGCTGTTTTTT
.	.	15	TRBV15	TRBJ2-7	CATSRDPTGFNEQYF	TGTGCCACCAGCAGAGACCCTACAGGGTTCAACGAGCAGTACTTC
TRBD1	.	14	TRBV3-1	TRBJ1-4	CASSQKGQGGELFF	TGTGCCAGCAGCCAAAAGGGACAGGGGGGGGAACTGTTTTTT